By sample share, the clone carrying this TCR beta chain is medium-sized. The antigen is not known. V shed 6 bases and J 3 bases; nucleotides not matched to a gene: 5. Germline CDR1 MNHNS, CDR2 SASEGT. The CDR3 loop spans 14 amino acids. The Oncomine TCR Beta short-read assay generated sequence data from the DNA of cultured CD4+ T cells. Once CD4+ T cells had been cultured, genomic DNA was extracted from them. TCRdb ran MiXCR on the PCR reads and lists one entry per CDR3 protein. Seen here are approximately 9,300 distinct CDR3 sequences, 38% observed once, and the top ten hold approximately 15%. This sample is drawn from a study of vaccination and CD4 T cells after COVID-19. At the level of the study: Each of the control cultures got a CEFX pool, an HIV-1 Nef pool, or no peptide.

Treatment reported: approximately nine-day PBMC culture with coronavirus spike peptide pools or control peptides (ViraFEST assay). Harvesting of the unexposed donor's CD4+ T cells predated the COVID-19 pandemic (2011-2018). Broader study findings: Convalescent patients' clones that were vaccine-specific were spike mono-reactive in 304 of 307 cases.

The clonotype comes from a human donor in good health. The V call is TRBV6-1, the J call TRBJ1-5; 7 positions match TRBD1. The sample comprised CD4+ T cells from blood, cultured in vitro. For the CDR3, the DNA is TGTGCCAGCAGGCCACAGGGGATCAATCAGCCCCAGCATTTT. Residues: CASRPQGINQPQHF.